This TCR beta chain was found in a study of shared clonotypes between healthy human individuals. Study overall: The composition of the donors was two women and a few men aged 18 to 49. Each donor contributed plates that comprised three CD4 naive, three CD4 memory, two CD8 naive and one CD8 memory.

Study-wide results and limits: Clonotypes shared by all four donors outscored non-shared clonotypes in generation probability.

Regarding this clone: The antigen is undetermined.

This table comes from immunoSEQ multiplex PCR, and its TCRdb copy is limited to in-frame clones, with some not included. The repertoire holds some 550,000 clones, about 96% seen once, with roughly 0.055% in the top ten. Material: naive CD4+ T cells sorted from blood. The sample's subset: CD45RA+ positively selected. This receptor was identified in a young woman in good health.

Here the CDR3 reads CASSYRPNTEAFF. The CDR3 DNA follows: TGTGCCAGCAGCTATAGGCCGAACACTGAAGCTTTCTTT. The chain links TRBV5-6 to TRBJ1-1; D is unclear. Germline V gives CDR1 SGHDT, CDR2 YYEEEE. The V and J ends lost 3 bases and 1 base respectively, with 7 bases between them. The CDR3 is 13 residues long.